Listed here is a single T cell receptor (beta chain). The data were taken from a study of T cells in Graves' hyperthyroidism and ophthalmopathy. RNA transcripts served as the template for amplifying TCR beta CDR3 regions. HTBI primers were employed in a first-round RT-PCR of the TCR CDR3. TCRdb re-analysed the multiplex PCR reads in MiXCR, keeping a single row per CDR3 protein. The sample includes approximately 700,000 distinct CDR3 sequences, 45% of them seen just once. Diagnoses were established using clinical symptoms, serum thyroxine and TRAb, thyroid ultrasound and orbital computed tomography. Sample: peripheral blood or thyroid tissue (not recorded which). The receptor comes from an adult man with Graves' disease, either hyperthyroidism or ophthalmopathy (not recorded which).

The CDR3: CASSIELAGVRDEQYF. The DNA of the CDR3 is TGTGCCAGTAGTATAGAACTAGCGGGAGTAAGGGACGAGCAGTACTTC. The gene calls are TRBV19 and TRBJ2-7; 11 nucleotides line up with TRBD2. Germline trimming cut 0 bases from V and 5 bases from J; bases unmatched to any gene: 6. The CDR3 runs to 16 residues. Germline V gives CDR1 LNHDA, CDR2 SQIVND (reference sequence).